There are many counts of the clone carrying this T cell receptor (beta chain). The antigen remains unidentified. The record originates from a study of tumor and adjacent non-tumor tissue in lung cancer. Study-wide background: Patients comprised about a dozen adenocarcinoma, a couple of squamous cell carcinoma and 1 small cell lung cancer. Stage I to III disease affected 9 to 10 men and roughly 5 women aged roughly 30 to 80. Study-level findings and limits: Tumor TCR diversity, when higher, was linked to shorter survival. Top 100 clones took a larger repertoire share in normal lung.

The template was RNA from unsorted bulk tissue. The library came from three nested PCR rounds adapted from ARM-PCR protocols. TCRdb used MiXCR to reprocess the multiplex PCR reads, holding one entry per CDR3 protein. The data hold just over 200,000 distinct CDR3 sequences, with 60% to 75% observed a single time. V lost 6 bases and J 4 bases, leaving 12 bases between the germline ends. The CDR3 consists of 13 residues. The chain combines TRBV12-3 or TRBV12-4 with TRBJ2-5; D ambiguous. The TCR sequence derives from a man aged 60 to 69 with non-small cell lung cancer. Sequencing was done on a sample of lung tumor tissue. The chain's CDR3 is CASRPGKGETQYF. Written as DNA, the CDR3 is TGTGCCAGCAGACCCGGAAAAGGAGAGACCCAGTACTTC.